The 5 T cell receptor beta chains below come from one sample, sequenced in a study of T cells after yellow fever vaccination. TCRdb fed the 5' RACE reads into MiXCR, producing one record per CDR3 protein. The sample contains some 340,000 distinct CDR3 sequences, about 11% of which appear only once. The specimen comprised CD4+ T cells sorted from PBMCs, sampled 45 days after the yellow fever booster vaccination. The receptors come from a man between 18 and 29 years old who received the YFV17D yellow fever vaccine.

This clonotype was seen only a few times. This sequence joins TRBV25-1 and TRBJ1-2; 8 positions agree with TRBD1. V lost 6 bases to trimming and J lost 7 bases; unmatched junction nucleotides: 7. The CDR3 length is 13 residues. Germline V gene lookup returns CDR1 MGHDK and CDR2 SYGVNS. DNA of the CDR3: TGTGCCAGCAGAACGACAGGGGAGAGTGGCTACACCTTC. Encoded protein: CASRTTGESGYTF.

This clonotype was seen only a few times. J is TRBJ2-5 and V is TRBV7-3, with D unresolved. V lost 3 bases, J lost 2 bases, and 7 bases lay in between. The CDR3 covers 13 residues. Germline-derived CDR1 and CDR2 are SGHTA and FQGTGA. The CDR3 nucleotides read TGTGCCAGCAGCTTGTCAGAACAAGAGACCCAGTACTTC. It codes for CASSLSEQETQYF.

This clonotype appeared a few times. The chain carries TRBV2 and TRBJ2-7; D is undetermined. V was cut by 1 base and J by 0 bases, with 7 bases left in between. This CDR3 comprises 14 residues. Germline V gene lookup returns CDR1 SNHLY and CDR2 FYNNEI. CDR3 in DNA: TGTGCCAGCAGTGAAGGGCAAGTCTCCTACGAGCAGTACGTC. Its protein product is CASSEGQVSYEQYV.

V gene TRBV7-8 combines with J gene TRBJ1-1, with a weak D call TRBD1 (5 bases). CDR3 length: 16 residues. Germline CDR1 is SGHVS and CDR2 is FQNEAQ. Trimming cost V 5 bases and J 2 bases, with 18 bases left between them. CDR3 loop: CASSPKLAGLNTEAFF. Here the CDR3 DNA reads TGTGCCAGCAGCCCTAAGTTAGCAGGGCTTAACACTGAAGCTTTCTTT.

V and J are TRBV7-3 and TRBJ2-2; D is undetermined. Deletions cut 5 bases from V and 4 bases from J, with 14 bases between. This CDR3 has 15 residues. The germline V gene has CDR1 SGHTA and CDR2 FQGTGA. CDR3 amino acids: CASSQGRVGTGELFF. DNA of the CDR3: TGTGCCAGCAGCCAAGGACGGGTGGGCACCGGGGAGCTGTTTTTT.